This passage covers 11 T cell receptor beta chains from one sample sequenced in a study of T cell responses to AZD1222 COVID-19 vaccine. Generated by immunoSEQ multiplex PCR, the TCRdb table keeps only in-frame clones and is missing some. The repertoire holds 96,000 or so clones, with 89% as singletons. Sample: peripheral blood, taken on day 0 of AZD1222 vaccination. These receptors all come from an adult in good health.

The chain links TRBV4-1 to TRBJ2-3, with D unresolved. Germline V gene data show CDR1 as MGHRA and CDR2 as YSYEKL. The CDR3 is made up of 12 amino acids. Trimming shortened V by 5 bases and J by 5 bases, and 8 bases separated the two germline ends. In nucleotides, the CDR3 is TGCGCCAGCAGCGGGCGGCAAGATACGCAGTATTTT. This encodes CASSGRQDTQYF.

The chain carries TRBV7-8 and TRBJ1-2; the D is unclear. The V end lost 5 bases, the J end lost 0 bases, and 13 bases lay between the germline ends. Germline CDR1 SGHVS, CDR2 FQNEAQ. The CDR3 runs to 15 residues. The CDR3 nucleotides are TGTGCCAGCAGCATAGACTTGGGGTCTAACTATGGCTACACCTTC. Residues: CASSIDLGSNYGYTF.

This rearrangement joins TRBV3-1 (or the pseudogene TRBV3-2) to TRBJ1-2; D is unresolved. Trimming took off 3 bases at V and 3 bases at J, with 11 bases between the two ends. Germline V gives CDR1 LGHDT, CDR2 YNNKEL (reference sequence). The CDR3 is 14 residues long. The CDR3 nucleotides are TGTGCCAGCAGCCAGGTCCCCGGGGACTATGGCTACACCTTC. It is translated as CASSQVPGDYGYTF.

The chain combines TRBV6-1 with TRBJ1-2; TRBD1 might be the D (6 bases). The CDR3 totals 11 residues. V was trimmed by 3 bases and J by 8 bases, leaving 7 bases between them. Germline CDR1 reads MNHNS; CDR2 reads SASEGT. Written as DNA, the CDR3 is TGTGCCAGCAGTGAGACAGGAGGCTACACCTTC. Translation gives CASSETGGYTF.

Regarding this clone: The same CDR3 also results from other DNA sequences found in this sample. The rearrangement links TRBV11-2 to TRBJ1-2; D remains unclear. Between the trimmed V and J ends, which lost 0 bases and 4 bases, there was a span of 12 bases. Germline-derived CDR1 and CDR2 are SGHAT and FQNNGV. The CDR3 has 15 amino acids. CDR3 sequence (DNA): TGTGCCAGCAGCTTAGATCGGGTTGTGGGCTATGGCTACACCTTC. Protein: CASSLDRVVGYGYTF.

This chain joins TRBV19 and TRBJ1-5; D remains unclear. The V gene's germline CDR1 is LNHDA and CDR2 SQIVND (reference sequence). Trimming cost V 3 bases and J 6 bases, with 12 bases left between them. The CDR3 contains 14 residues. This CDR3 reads CASSMDTGPQPQHF. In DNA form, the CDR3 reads TGTGCCAGTAGTATGGATACTGGTCCTCAGCCCCAGCATTTT.

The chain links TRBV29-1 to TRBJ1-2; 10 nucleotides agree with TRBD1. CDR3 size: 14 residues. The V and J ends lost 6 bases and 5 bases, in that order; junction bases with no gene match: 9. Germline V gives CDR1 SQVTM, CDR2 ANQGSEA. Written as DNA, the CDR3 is TGCAGCGTCGGGACAGGGGAAGGGATTTATGGCTACACCTTC. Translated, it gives CSVGTGEGIYGYTF.

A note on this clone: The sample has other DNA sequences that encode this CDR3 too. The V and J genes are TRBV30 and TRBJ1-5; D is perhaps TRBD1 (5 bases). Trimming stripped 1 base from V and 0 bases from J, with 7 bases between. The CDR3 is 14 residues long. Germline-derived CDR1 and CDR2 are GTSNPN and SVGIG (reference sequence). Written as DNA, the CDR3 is TGTGCCTGGAGTGGGACAAATAGCAATCAGCCCCAGCATTTT. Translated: CAWSGTNSNQPQHF.

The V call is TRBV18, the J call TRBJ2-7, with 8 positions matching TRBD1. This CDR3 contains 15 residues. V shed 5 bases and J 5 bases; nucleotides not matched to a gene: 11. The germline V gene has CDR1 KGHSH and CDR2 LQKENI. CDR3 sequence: CASSSSDRGSDEQYF. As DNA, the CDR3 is TGTGCCAGCTCATCCAGCGACAGGGGTTCCGACGAGCAGTACTTC. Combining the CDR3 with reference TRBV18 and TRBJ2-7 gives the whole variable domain NAGVMQNPRHLVRRRGQEARLRCSPMKGHSHVYWYRQLPEEGLKFMVYLQKENIIDESGMPKERFSAEFPKEGPSILRIQQVVRGDSAAYFCASSSSDRGSDEQYFGPGTRLTVT.

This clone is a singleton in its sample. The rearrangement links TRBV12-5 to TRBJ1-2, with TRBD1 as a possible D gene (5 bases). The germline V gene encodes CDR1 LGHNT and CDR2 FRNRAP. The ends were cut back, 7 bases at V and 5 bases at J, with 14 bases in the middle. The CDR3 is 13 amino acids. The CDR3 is CASAKDTPYGYTF. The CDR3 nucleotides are TGTGCTAGTGCCAAGGACACGCCATATGGCTACACCTTC.

The chain's CDR3 is CASSYDRLLNYEQYF. The CDR3 region has the DNA TGTGCCAGCAGTTACGACCGACTCCTAAACTACGAGCAGTACTTC. This chain connects TRBV2 to TRBJ2-7; D is undetermined. V lost 5 bases, J lost 3 bases, and 17 bases lay in between. The CDR3 has 15 residues. Germline V gene data show CDR1 as SNHLY and CDR2 as FYNNEI. Based on the CDR3 plus reference TRBV2 and TRBJ2-7, the full variable domain is EPEVTQTPSHQVTQMGQEVILRCVPISNHLYFYWYRQILGQKVEFLVSFYNNEISEKSEIFDDQFSVERPDGSNFTLKIRSTKLEDSAMYFCASSYDRLLNYEQYFGPGTRLTVT.